Listed below are T cell receptor beta chains from one sample, sequenced in a study of T cells in Graves' hyperthyroidism and ophthalmopathy. TCRdb called the multiplex PCR reads again in MiXCR, with one record for every CDR3 protein. The table records 34,000 or so distinct CDR3 sequences, about 53% of them present only once. The sequenced sample was blood. The receptors stem from a woman aged 40 to 55 with Graves' ophthalmopathy. Each CDR3 is given without its conserved first and last residue. Fields, in order: V gene, D gene, J gene, CDR3 protein. D genes are given only for firm matches.

v_gene: TRBV19; d_gene: TRBD1; j_gene: TRBJ1-4; CDR3aa: ASKTTGGDEKLF
v_gene: TRBV29-1; d_gene: NA; j_gene: TRBJ1-5; CDR3aa: SVLGSAYEH
v_gene: TRBV5-6; d_gene: NA; j_gene: TRBJ1-6; CDR3aa: ASSLADASPLH
v_gene: TRBV11-2; d_gene: TRBD1; j_gene: TRBJ1-4; CDR3aa: ASSQGQLNEKLF
v_gene: TRBV15; d_gene: NA; j_gene: TRBJ2-5; CDR3aa: ATSSLGETQY
v_gene: TRBV10-2; d_gene: NA; j_gene: TRBJ2-3; CDR3aa: ASSEIGGTADTQY
v_gene: TRBV9; d_gene: TRBD2; j_gene: TRBJ2-1; CDR3aa: ASSLGLAGNHEQF
v_gene: TRBV12-5; d_gene: NA; j_gene: TRBJ1-2; CDR3aa: ASGLPTESVYGYT
v_gene: TRBV19; d_gene: TRBD2; j_gene: TRBJ2-1; CDR3aa: ASSASGRINEQF
v_gene: TRBV19; d_gene: TRBD2; j_gene: TRBJ2-7; CDR3aa: AGLAGGPPCSYEQY
v_gene: TRBV19; d_gene: TRBD1; j_gene: TRBJ2-7; CDR3aa: ASSIGQGVGEQY
v_gene: TRBV24-1; d_gene: NA; j_gene: TRBJ2-7; CDR3aa: ATSSTEFSSYEQY
v_gene: TRBV6-1; d_gene: NA; j_gene: TRBJ2-2; CDR3aa: ASRGLGGDTGELF
v_gene: TRBV6-5; d_gene: NA; j_gene: TRBJ2-6; CDR3aa: ASSIKGHGANVLT
v_gene: TRBV20-1; d_gene: TRBD2; j_gene: TRBJ2-1; CDR3aa: SATSGNYNEQF
v_gene: TRBV9; d_gene: NA; j_gene: TRBJ1-3; CDR3aa: AKAAGWVAGNTIY
v_gene: TRBV14; d_gene: NA; j_gene: TRBJ2-1; CDR3aa: ASSQGYRRNEQF
v_gene: TRBV25-1; d_gene: TRBD2; j_gene: TRBJ2-3; CDR3aa: ASSALGLAGDSDTQY